This T cell receptor beta chain was profiled in a study of T cell responses to AZD1222 COVID-19 vaccine. General study points: It was only after the peak T cell response that any repertoires were sampled. Nearly half of the spike-specific TCRs reportedly recognize variant regions that carry no mutations.

V lost 6 bases to trimming and J lost 7 bases, with 15 bases between them. This CDR3 contains 13 residues. Per the germline V gene, CDR1 is MDHEN and CDR2 is SYDVKM. On this clone: The antigen remains undetermined.

Pooled together were second doses at about 4 or about 12 weeks. TCRdb's copy holds only in-frame clones and misses some; the assay was immunoSEQ multiplex PCR. The sample holds roughly 150,000 clones, 80% to 95% seen once. The sample consisted of peripheral blood, taken 28 days after the second AZD1222 dose. V usage is TRBV28 and J usage is TRBJ1-1, with D maybe TRBD1 (6 bases). The clonotype was recovered from an adult who received the AZD1222 COVID-19 vaccine. The CDR3 loop reads CASRIQGMGEAFF. As DNA, the CDR3 is TGTGCCAGCAGGATACAGGGTATGGGTGAAGCTTTCTTT.